Below are 18 T cell receptor beta chains sequenced from a single sample in a study of blood T cell repertoires in COVID-19. Clones were sequenced by immunoSEQ multiplex PCR, and TCRdb holds only the in-frame ones, with some missing. The table lists approximately 31,000 clones, around 89% of them singletons. The sequencing sample was made of peripheral blood. These receptors came from a man between 60 and 75 years old with active COVID-19.

The chain uses TRBV11-2 and TRBJ2-3; D is ambiguous. This CDR3 has 12 amino acids. The germline CDR1 and CDR2 sequences are SGHAT and FQNNGV. V lost 5 bases and J 2 bases, leaving 5 bases between the germline ends. This chain's CDR3 is CASSQFTDTQYF. The CDR3 region has the DNA TGTGCCAGCAGCCAGTTCACAGATACGCAGTATTTT. The variable domain in full, with the rest retrieved from reference TRBV11-2 and TRBJ2-3, is EAGVAQSPRYKIIEKRQSVAFWCNPISGHATLYWYQQILGQGPKLLIQFQNNGVVDDSQLPKDRFSAERLKGVDSTLKIQPAKLEDSAVYLCASSQFTDTQYFGPGTRLTVL.

This clone is medium-sized (0.01 to 0.1%) by share. Other DNA sequences of this sample code for an identical CDR3. This chain links TRBV5-6 with TRBJ1-3; D is ambiguous. The germline V and J ends were trimmed by 4 bases and 2 bases, with 10 bases remaining between them. The CDR3 totals 14 residues. The germline V gene has CDR1 SGHDT and CDR2 YYEEEE. CDR3 sequence: CASSPRGPGNTIYF. CDR3 sequence (DNA): TGTGCCAGCAGCCCAAGAGGGCCTGGAAACACCATATATTTT.

The chain combines TRBV5-6 with TRBJ2-5; TRBD1 aligns across 10 bases. V dropped 4 bases and J dropped 7; count of bases not matched to a gene: 10. Germline V gene lookup returns CDR1 SGHDT and CDR2 YYEEEE. This CDR3 is built from 15 residues. For the CDR3, the DNA is TGTGCCAGCAGCGGAGGGACAGGGGAGGTAGGGACCCAGTACTTC. Protein product: CASSGGTGEVGTQYF.

V is TRBV24-1 and J is TRBJ2-5, with 13 bases that match TRBD2. The germline gives CDR1 KGHDR, CDR2 SFDVKD. The CDR3 loop spans 18 amino acids. Trimming cost V 3 bases and J 1 base; bases outside gene matches: 7. The CDR3 here is CATSDPGLAGVPQETQYF. CDR3 DNA: TGTGCCACCAGTGATCCCGGACTAGCGGGGGTGCCCCAAGAGACCCAGTACTTC.

This chain links TRBV6-5 with TRBJ2-7; D might be TRBD1 (6 bases). The CDR3 runs 14 residues. The germline CDR1 and CDR2 sequences are MNHEY and SVGAGI. The V end lost 6 bases, the J end lost 1 base, and 13 bases lay between the germline ends. The chain's CDR3 is CASRQPGHSYEQYF. CDR3 DNA sequence: TGTGCCAGCAGACAGCCGGGACATTCCTACGAGCAGTACTTC.

In DNA form, the CDR3 reads TGTGCCAGCAGTCGTACCGGGACAGGGGGAGTAGCGGGGGCTCCCAATGAGCAGTTCTTC. It translates to CASSRTGTGGVAGAPNEQFF. V usage is TRBV28 and J usage is TRBJ2-1, with TRBD1 matching over 11 bases. Germline V gives CDR1 MDHEN, CDR2 SYDVKM. This CDR3 comprises 20 residues. With 5 bases clipped from V and 6 bases from J, the junction kept 21 bases outside the gene matches. Full variable domain (outside the CDR3, taken from reference TRBV28 and TRBJ2-1): DVKVTQSSRYLVKRTGEKVFLECVQDMDHENMFWYRQDPGLGLRLIYFSYDVKMKEKGDIPEGYSVSREKKERFSLILESASTNQTSMYLCASSRTGTGGVAGAPNEQFFGPGTRLTVL.

This chain connects TRBV13 to TRBJ1-2; 10 bases align to TRBD1. Germline-derived CDR1 and CDR2 are PRHDT and FYEKMQ (reference sequence). J gave up 1 base and V 5 bases, and 4 bases lay outside the gene matches. The CDR3 runs 15 residues. In nucleotides, the CDR3 is TGTGCCAGCAGCCCCGGGACAGGGGTTAACTATGGCTACACCTTC. It specifies CASSPGTGVNYGYTF.

V is TRBV6-6 and J is TRBJ1-2; 12 bases line up with TRBD1. Germline V gene sequence: CDR1 MNHNY, CDR2 SVGAGI (reference sequence). This CDR3 has 15 amino acids. The V and J ends lost 6 bases and 5 bases, in that order; junction bases with no gene match: 7. The DNA for the CDR3 is TGTGCCAGCAGGACCCAGGGACAGGGGGCGTATGGCTACACCTTC. Translation: CASRTQGQGAYGYTF.

The rearrangement links TRBV19 to TRBJ1-1; 8 bases map to TRBD1. The V and J ends lost 3 bases and 1 base, in that order; junction bases with no gene match: 4. This CDR3 is 15 amino acids long. Germline V gene data show CDR1 as LNHDA and CDR2 as SQIVND (reference sequence). CDR3 in DNA: TGTGCCAGTAGTATTAACAGGGGGTCGAACACTGAAGCTTTCTTT. Protein sequence: CASSINRGSNTEAFF.

The V and J genes are TRBV29-1 and TRBJ2-4; tentative D call: TRBD1 (6 bases). CDR3 size: 12 residues. The V end was cut by 4 bases, the J end by 7 bases, with 11 bases between. CDR1 SQVTM and CDR2 ANQGSEA come from the germline V gene. DNA for the CDR3: TGCAGCGTTGTCAGGGGCGGGAACATTCAGTACTTC. Amino acid sequence: CSVVRGGNIQYF. Full variable domain (rest looked up from reference TRBV29-1 and TRBJ2-4): SAVISQKPSRDICQRGTSLTIQCQVDSQVTMMFWYRQQPGQSLTLIATANQGSEATYESGFVIDKFPISRPNLTFSTLTVSNMSPEDSSIYLCSVVRGGNIQYFGAGTRLSVL.

The V and J genes are TRBV7-8 and TRBJ1-1, with TRBD1 matching 9 bases. The CDR3 totals 15 residues. The germline V gene has CDR1 SGHVS and CDR2 FQNEAQ. Trimming took 6 bases from V and 2 from J; bases not matched to a gene: 7. The CDR3 DNA sequence: TGTGCCAGCAGACCGGGACAGGGAACCAACACTGAAGCTTTCTTT. Translating it yields CASRPGQGTNTEAFF.

The rearrangement joins TRBV27 to TRBJ2-7; 7 positions match TRBD1. The CDR3 consists of 14 residues. From germline, CDR1 is MNHEY and CDR2 SMNVEV (reference sequence). J lost 5 bases, V lost 5 bases, and 9 bases had no gene match. The CDR3 loop is CASSPTAGGNEQYF. The DNA of the CDR3 is TGTGCCAGCAGTCCCACGGCAGGGGGAAACGAGCAGTACTTC.

The chain joins TRBV27 to TRBJ1-6; 8 positions agree with TRBD1. The CDR3 covers 17 residues. After removal of 5 bases from V and 5 bases from J, the junction contained 11 bases not matched to a gene. Germline V gene data show CDR1 as MNHEY and CDR2 as SMNVEV (reference sequence). The CDR3 nucleotides read TGTGCCAGCAGTCCGGTACCAGGGGGCAGTGATAATTCACCCCTCCACTTT. Its protein product is CASSPVPGGSDNSPLHF.

This rearrangement joins TRBV5-1 to TRBJ2-2, with TRBD2 matching over 10 bases. J was trimmed by 7 bases and V by 0 bases; bases with no gene match: 9. This CDR3 region has 17 residues. CDR1 and CDR2 from the germline V gene are SGHRS and YFSETQ. The CDR3 nucleotides read TGCGCCAGCAGCTTGGGCCGGCTAGCGGGGGCCAGCGGGGAGCTGTTTTTT. This encodes CASSLGRLAGASGELFF. Full variable domain (missing parts from reference TRBV5-1 and TRBJ2-2): KAGVTQTPRYLIKTRGQQVTLSCSPISGHRSVSWYQQTPGQGLQFLFEYFSETQRNKGNFPGRFSGRQFSNSRSEMNVSTLELGDSALYLCASSLGRLAGASGELFFGEGSRLTVL.

V and J are TRBV4-1 and TRBJ1-4; TRBD1 matches 9 bases. With V trimmed by 3 bases and J by 4 bases, 3 bases remained unmatched. The CDR3 loop spans 15 amino acids. Germline CDR1 reads MGHRA; CDR2 reads YSYEKL. CDR3 in amino acids: CASSQRDRVNEKLFF. CDR3 nucleotide sequence: TGCGCCAGCAGCCAGAGGGACAGGGTTAATGAAAAACTGTTTTTT.

The sample holds one count of this clone. The gene calls are TRBV7-9 and TRBJ2-7; 7 bases line up with TRBD1. From germline, CDR1 is SEHNR and CDR2 FQNEAQ (reference sequence). This CDR3 comprises 14 residues. V shed 5 bases and J 3 bases; nucleotides not matched to a gene: 7. CDR3 coding DNA: TGTGCCAGCAGCGAGGGGGCGGCCCTCTACGAGCAGTACTTC. This sequence encodes CASSEGAALYEQYF.

The chain joins TRBV24-1 to TRBJ1-2, with D possibly being TRBD1 (6 bases). Germline V CDR1 and CDR2: KGHDR, SFDVKD. V was pared by 4 bases and J by 3 bases, with 14 bases between. The CDR3 sequence is 15 residues long. As DNA, the CDR3 is TGTGCCACCAGTGACCCACAGGGAGTCGACTATGGCTACACCTTC. It translates to CATSDPQGVDYGYTF.

The chain links TRBV15 to TRBJ2-6; D gene uncertain. The CDR3 has 16 amino acids. Looked up from germline, CDR1 is LNHNV and CDR2 is YYDKDF (reference sequence). Deletions cut 7 bases from V and 0 bases from J, with 13 bases between. This CDR3 is CATTQATISGANVLTF. As DNA, the CDR3 is TGTGCCACCACCCAGGCTACAATCTCTGGGGCCAACGTCCTGACTTTC.